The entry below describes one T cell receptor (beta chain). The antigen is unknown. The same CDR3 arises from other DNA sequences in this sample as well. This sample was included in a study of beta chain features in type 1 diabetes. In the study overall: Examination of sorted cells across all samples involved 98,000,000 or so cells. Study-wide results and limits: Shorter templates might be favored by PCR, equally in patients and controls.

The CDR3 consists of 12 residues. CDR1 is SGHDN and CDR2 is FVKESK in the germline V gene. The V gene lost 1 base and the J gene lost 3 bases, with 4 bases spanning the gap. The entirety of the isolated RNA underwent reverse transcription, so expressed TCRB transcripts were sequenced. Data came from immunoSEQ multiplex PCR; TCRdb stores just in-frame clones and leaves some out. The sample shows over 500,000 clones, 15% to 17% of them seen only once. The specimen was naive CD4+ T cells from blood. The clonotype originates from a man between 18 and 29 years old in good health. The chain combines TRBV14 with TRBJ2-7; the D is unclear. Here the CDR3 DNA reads TGTGCCAGCAGCCAAGGAAGCTACGAGCAGTACTTC. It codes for CASSQGSYEQYF.